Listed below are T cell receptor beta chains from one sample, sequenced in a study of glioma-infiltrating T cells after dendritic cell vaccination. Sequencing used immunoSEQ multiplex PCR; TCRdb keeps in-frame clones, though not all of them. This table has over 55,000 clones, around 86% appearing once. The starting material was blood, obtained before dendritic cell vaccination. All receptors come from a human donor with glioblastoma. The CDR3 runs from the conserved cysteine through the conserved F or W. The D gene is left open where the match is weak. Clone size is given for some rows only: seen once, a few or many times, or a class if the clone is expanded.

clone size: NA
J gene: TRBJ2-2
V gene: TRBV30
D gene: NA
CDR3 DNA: TGTGCCTGGAGTATGGGACAGAACACCGGGGAGCTGTTTTTT
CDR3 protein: CAWSMGQNTGELFF

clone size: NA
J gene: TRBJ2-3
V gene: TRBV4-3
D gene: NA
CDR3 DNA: TGCGCCAGCAGCCAAGGGGAGAGTCAGAGAGAAACAGATACGCAGTATTTT
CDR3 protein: CASSQGESQRETDTQYF

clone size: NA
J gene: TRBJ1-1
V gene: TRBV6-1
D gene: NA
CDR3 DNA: TGTGCCAGCAGTGGGGCCTGGGCTGGGAACACTGAAGCTTTCTTT
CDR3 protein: CASSGAWAGNTEAFF

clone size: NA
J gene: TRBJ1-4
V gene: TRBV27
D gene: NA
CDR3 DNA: TGTGCCAGCAGTTTTGTCGGTGGTCGTGAAAAACTGTTTTTT
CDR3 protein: CASSFVGGREKLFF

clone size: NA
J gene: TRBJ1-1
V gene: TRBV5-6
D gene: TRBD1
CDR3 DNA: TGTGCCAGCAGCTTGAGAACAGGGGACCGGACCTCCTTT
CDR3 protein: CASSLRTGDRTSF

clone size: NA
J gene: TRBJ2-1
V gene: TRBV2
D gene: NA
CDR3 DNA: TGTGCCAGTCGTACGGGAATCAATGAGCAGTTCTTC
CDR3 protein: CASRTGINEQFF

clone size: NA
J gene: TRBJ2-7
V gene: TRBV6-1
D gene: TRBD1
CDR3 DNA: TGTGCCAGCAGTGAAGTGGGCAGGGGGCTGAGTGAGCAGTACTTC
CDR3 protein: CASSEVGRGLSEQYF

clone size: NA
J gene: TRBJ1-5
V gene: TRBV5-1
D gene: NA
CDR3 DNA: TGCGCCAGCAGCTTGGTGGCAGGGGATCAGCCCCAGCATTTT
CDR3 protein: CASSLVAGDQPQHF

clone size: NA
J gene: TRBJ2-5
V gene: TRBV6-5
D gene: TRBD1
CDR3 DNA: TGTGCCAGCAGGAACGCAGGGGGCGAGGCGGAGACCCAGTACTTC
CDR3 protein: CASRNAGGEAETQYF

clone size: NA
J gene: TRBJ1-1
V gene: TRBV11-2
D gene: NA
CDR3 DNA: TGTGCCAGCAGCCGAGGTGGAACGGCTCTTGAAGCTTTCTTT
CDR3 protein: CASSRGGTALEAFF

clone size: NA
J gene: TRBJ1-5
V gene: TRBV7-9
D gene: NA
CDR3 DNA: TGTGCCAGCAGCTCCCAGAATGGGCCCCAGCATTTT
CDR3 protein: CASSSQNGPQHF

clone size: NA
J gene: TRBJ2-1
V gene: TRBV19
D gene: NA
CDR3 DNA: TGTGCCAGTAAGGGGGGAGCTAGCGGAGAATACAATGAGCAGTTCTTC
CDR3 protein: CASKGGASGEYNEQFF

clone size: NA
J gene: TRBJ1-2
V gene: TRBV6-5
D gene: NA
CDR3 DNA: TGTGCCAGCAGTTGGGGTGGGGGGGGTGACAGCTATGGCTACACCTTC
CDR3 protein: CASSWGGGGDSYGYTF

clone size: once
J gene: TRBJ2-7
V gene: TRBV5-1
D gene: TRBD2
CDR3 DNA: TGCGCCAGCAGCTTGAGTAGACTAGCAGGCGAGCAGTACTTC
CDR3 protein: CASSLSRLAGEQYF

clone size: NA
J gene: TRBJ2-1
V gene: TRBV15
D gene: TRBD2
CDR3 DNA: TGTGCCACCAGCATCCGAAGCGGGGGCTATGAGCAGTTCTTC
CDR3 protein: CATSIRSGGYEQFF

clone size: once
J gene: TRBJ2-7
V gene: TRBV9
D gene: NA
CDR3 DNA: TGTGCCAGCAGCGTAGACAGGACGCCCTACGAGCAGTACTTC
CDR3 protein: CASSVDRTPYEQYF

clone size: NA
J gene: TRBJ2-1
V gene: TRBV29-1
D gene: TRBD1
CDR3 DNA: TGCAGCGTTGAGGGTCTCCGGGACAGGTACAATGAGCAGTTCTTC
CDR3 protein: CSVEGLRDRYNEQFF

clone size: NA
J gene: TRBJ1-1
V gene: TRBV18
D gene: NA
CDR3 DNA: TGTGCCAGCTCACCACCGGGGGGTCACACTGAAGCTTTCTTT
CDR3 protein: CASSPPGGHTEAFF

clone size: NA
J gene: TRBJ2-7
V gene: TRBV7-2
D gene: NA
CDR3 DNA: TGTGCCAGCAGCTTAGCCGACGCGTCTAGCTCCTACGAGCAGTACTTC
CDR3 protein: CASSLADASSSYEQYF

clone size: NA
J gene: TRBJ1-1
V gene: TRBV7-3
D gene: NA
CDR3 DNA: TGTGCCAGCAGCTTAATGGGCGTCACTGAAGCTTTCTTT
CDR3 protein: CASSLMGVTEAFF

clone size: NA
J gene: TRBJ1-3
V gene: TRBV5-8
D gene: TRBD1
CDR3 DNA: TGTGCCAGCAGCGTACAGGGGACTGGAAACACCATATATTTT
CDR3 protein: CASSVQGTGNTIYF

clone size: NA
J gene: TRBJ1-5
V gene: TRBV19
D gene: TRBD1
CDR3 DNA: TGTGCCAGTACCCTGGGGACAGGGACCCAGCATTTT
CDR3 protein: CASTLGTGTQHF

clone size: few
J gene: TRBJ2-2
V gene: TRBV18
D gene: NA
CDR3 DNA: TGTGCCAGCTCACCGCAGGTCAGTGCACCGAACACCGGGGAGCTGTTTTTT
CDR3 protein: CASSPQVSAPNTGELFF

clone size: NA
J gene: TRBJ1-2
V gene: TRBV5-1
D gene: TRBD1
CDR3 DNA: TGCGCCAGCAGCCCAACGGGACAGGGCTTTGCTAACTATGGCTACACCTTC
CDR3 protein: CASSPTGQGFANYGYTF

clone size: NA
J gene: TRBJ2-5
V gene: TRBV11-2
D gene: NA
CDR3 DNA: TGTGCCAGCAGCTTCGGCGGTCAAGAGACCCAGTACTTC
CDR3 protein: CASSFGGQETQYF

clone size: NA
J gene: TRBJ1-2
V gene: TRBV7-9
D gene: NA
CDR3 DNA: TGTGCCAGCAGCTTGCCGACCTGGGGCGGGAATGGCTACACCTTC
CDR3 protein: CASSLPTWGGNGYTF

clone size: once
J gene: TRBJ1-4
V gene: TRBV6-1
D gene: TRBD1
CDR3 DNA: TGTGCCAGCAGGGCGGACAGGGGGCTTTATGAAAAACTGTTTTTT
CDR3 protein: CASRADRGLYEKLFF

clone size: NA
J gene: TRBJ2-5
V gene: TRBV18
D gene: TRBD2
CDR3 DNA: TGTGCCAGCGCGTGGGAGGGAGAGACCCAGTACTTC
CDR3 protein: CASAWEGETQYF